This T cell receptor beta chain was documented in a study of T cells after yellow fever vaccination (dated 2019 in TCRdb). As for the study more broadly: Libraries from fractions with low cell numbers were prepared with the SMART-Seq v4 Ultra Low Input RNA kit. To follow T-cell clones before and after both primary and booster YFV17D yellow fever vaccination, bulk TCR alpha and beta repertoires underwent longitudinal sequencing. Two healthy male donors, one aged 18 to 30 and one aged 30 to 40 years, were included in the cohort. Bulk PBMC replicates and cell subsets were isolated from blood drawn at multiple timepoints before and after both primary and secondary immunization.

What the research found in general, with its limitations: Computational filtering was required because FACS-sorted repertoires could contain abundant contaminating clonotypes from the bulk population. A small share of clonotypes occurred in both CD4 and CD8 compartments, likely arising from convergent recombination. Compared with the primary T-cell response, the secondary T-cell response was faster but weaker, reaching its peak on day 5 rather than on day 15. Only two donors were included in the study, so the extent to which the findings can be generalized is limited. Most clones expanded after primary vaccination (around 96% of CD4 and roughly 88% of CD8) were re-detected after the booster, suggesting that broad memory maintenance occurred.

TCR cDNA was synthesized by 5'RACE template switching, which introduced a universal primer site and unique molecular identifiers. cDNA synthesis was primed from both the TCR alpha and TCR beta constant segments. Library amplification used two PCR steps, and the second PCR step added sample barcodes and sequencing adapters. Libraries were sequenced on Illumina HiSeq 2500 (2x100 bp) or NovaSeq (2x150 bp). The study's own analysis went as follows. MIGEC handled demultiplexing of reads and collapsing into UMI consensus sequences, while MiXCR performed V(D)J alignment. Clonotypes responding to the vaccine were identified with edgeR on replicate PBMC samples, with the criteria of FDR below 0.01 and a log2 fold change above 5 up to day 15. Each bulk clonotype was labeled CD4 or CD8 based on which sequenced repertoire, CD4 or CD8, contained the clonotype at higher abundance. TCRdb reprocessing: public reads trimmed at Q25 with fastp, clones called with MiXCR, in-frame beta chains kept. Each record represents a unique CDR3 protein, reported with the most common genes and DNA among its rows. These V and J calls derive from TCRdb rather than the authors' analysis. In this sample the table shows 400,000 to 650,000 distinct CDR3 sequences, 21% of which occur a single time. About 16% of the sample comes from the top ten.

The treatment or condition label, read with the paper, signifies: live attenuated yellow fever vaccine strain. At each blood-draw timepoint, two biological replicates of bulk PBMCs were obtained. PBMCs were isolated from peripheral blood using a standard Ficoll-Paque protocol. RNA was extracted with TriZol from bulk PBMCs, CD4 and CD8 fractions, and dextramer-positive and dextramer-negative fractions. Note on this clonotype: Its antigen remains undetermined. No quality values exist for individual bases; no much larger clone is one base distant.

For CDR1 and CDR2, the germline V gene lists MDHEN and SYDVKM. V is reduced by 6 bases and J by 2 bases, leaving a spacing of 16 bases between them. From the cysteine up to the phenylalanine, the CDR3 has a length of 15 residues. Just the 45-base CDR3 DNA is kept, in frame starting at base 1. The V gene is TRBV28 and the J gene is TRBJ2-5, with the D gene not confidently named. This specimen consisted of PBMCs, obtained roughly 23 days after the first yellow fever vaccination. This receptor was identified in a man aged 18-30 years who received the YFV17D yellow fever vaccine. The CDR3 corresponds to CASRQETRPQETQYF. The sequenced DNA: TGTGCCAGCAGACAAGAGACACGTCCGCAAGAGACCCAGTACTTC. When the CDR3 is completed using the reference TRBV28 and TRBJ2-5 genes on either side, the full variable domain is DVKVTQSSRYLVKRTGEKVFLECVQDMDHENMFWYRQDPGLGLRLIYFSYDVKMKEKGDIPEGYSVSREKKERFSLILESASTNQTSMYLCASRQETRPQETQYFGPGTRLLVL.